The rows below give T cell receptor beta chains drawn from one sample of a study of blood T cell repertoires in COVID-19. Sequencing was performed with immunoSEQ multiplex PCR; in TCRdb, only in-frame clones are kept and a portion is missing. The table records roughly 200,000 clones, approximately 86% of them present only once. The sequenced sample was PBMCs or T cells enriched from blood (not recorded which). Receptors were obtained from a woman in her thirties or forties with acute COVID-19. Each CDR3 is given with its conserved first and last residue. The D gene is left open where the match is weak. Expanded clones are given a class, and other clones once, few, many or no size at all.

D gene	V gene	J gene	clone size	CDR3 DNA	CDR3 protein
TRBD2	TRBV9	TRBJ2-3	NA	TGTGCCAGCAGCCCGCGGGGTAGCGGGTTCACAGATACGCAGTATTTT	CASSPRGSGFTDTQYF
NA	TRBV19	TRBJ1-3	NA	TGTGCCAGTAGTATGCGGATTTCCTCTGGAAACACCATATATTTT	CASSMRISSGNTIYF
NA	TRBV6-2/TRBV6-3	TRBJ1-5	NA	TGTGCCAGCAGTCGACAGACATTTAGCAATCAGCCCCAGCATTTT	CASSRQTFSNQPQHF
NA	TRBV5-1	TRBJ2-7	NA	TGCGCCAGCAGTGGTGGGCAGTCCCATGGGGAGCAGTACTTC	CASSGGQSHGEQYF
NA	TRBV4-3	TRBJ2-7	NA	TGCGCCAGCAGCCAAGGGCTAGGGGCCTACGAGCAGTACTTC	CASSQGLGAYEQYF
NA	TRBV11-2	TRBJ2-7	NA	TGTGCCAGCAGCTTAGGAGCCACGTACGAGCAGTACTTC	CASSLGATYEQYF
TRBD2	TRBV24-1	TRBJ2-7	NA	TGTGCCACCGCCGGGACTAGCGGTTACGAGCAGTACTTC	CATAGTSGYEQYF
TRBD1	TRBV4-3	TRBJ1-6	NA	TGCGCCAGCAGCCAAGGGACAGGAAATAATTCACCCCTCCACTTT	CASSQGTGNNSPLHF
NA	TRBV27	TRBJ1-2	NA	TGTGCCAGCGGCGAGTGGGGCGGGAAACTAAACTATGGCTACACCTTC	CASGEWGGKLNYGYTF
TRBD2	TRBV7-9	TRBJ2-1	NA	TGTGCCAGCAGCTTAGCCGGGACTACCAATGAGCAGTTCTTC	CASSLAGTTNEQFF
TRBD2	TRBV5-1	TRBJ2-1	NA	TGCGCCAGCAGCAAGGAGGAATGGACTAGCCAGACTTACAATGAGCAGTTCTTC	CASSKEEWTSQTYNEQFF
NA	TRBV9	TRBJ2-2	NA	TGTGCCAGCAGCGTAGATAGCGACACCGGGGAGCTGTTTTTT	CASSVDSDTGELFF
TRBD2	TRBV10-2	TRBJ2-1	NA	TGCGCCAGCAGCGGACTAGCGGCACCTCCCTACAATGAGCAGTTCTTC	CASSGLAAPPYNEQFF
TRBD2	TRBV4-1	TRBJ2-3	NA	TGCGCCAGCAGCTCCGGACTAGCGGGCCGCACAGATACGCAGTATTTT	CASSSGLAGRTDTQYF
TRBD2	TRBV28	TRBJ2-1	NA	TGTGCCAGCTCTCAGACTAGCGGGAGGGTTGAGCAGTTCTTC	CASSQTSGRVEQFF
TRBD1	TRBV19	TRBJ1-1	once	TGTGCCAGTAGTATAAGTATCGGGACAGGGGGCACTGAAGCTTTCTTT	CASSISIGTGGTEAFF
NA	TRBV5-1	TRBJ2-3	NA	TGCGCCAGCAGTATTGGCGGAGGGCCGTCCGATACGCAGTATTTT	CASSIGGGPSDTQYF
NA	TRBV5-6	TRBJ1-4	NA	TGTGCCAGCAAACCGACAGGAGGAGGAAAAACAACTAATGAAAAACTGTTTTTT	CASKPTGGGKTTNEKLFF
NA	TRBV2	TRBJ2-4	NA	TGTGCCAGCAGTCCGGAAAGGGGCCAAGGAAACATTCAGTACTTC	CASSPERGQGNIQYF
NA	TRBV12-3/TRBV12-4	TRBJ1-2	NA	TGTGCCAGCAGTTTAAGGGGAAGCTATGGCTACACCTTC	CASSLRGSYGYTF
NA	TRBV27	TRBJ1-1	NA	TGTGCCAGCAGTGGCCGGACAGTGAACACTGAAGCTTTCTTT	CASSGRTVNTEAFF
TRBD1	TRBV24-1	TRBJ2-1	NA	TGTGCCACCAGTGACTCGCATTCCCGGGACAGGGGGCGTTTTGAGCAGTTCTTC	CATSDSHSRDRGRFEQFF
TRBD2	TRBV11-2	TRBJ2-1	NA	TGTGCCAGCAGCTTAGGACTAGCGGGAAGAGGGCATGAGCAGTTCTTC	CASSLGLAGRGHEQFF
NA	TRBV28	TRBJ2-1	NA	TGTGCCAGCAGCCCCCAAGACTTCTCCTACAATGAGCAGTTCTTC	CASSPQDFSYNEQFF
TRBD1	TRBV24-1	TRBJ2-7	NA	TGTGCCACCAGTGACCGGACAGGTTCCTACGAGCAGTACTTC	CATSDRTGSYEQYF
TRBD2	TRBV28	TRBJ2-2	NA	TGTGCCAGCAGTTCCCCGGCGGGGGGAGGGCCTGGCACCGGGGAGCTGTTTTTT	CASSSPAGGGPGTGELFF
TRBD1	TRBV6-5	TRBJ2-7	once	TGTGCCAGCAGTTTGGGGACAGGGAGCTCCGAGCAGTACTTC	CASSLGTGSSEQYF
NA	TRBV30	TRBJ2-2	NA	TGTGCCTGGAAACACACAGGTTCCGGGGAGCTGTTTTTT	CAWKHTGSGELFF
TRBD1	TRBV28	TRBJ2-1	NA	TGTGCCAGCAAACCCGGACAGGGTTATAATGAGCAGTTCTTC	CASKPGQGYNEQFF
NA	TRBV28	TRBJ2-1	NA	TGTGCCAGCAGCCCCCATGTCGGCGGTGAGCAGTTCTTC	CASSPHVGGEQFF
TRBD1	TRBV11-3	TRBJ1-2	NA	TGTGCCAGCAGCCCCCAGACAGGGGTCTATGGCTACACCTTC	CASSPQTGVYGYTF
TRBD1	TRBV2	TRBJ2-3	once	TGTGCCAGCAGTGAAGCGAGGATTTCCGGGACAGGAAGGTTTCCAGATACGCAGTATTTT	CASSEARISGTGRFPDTQYF
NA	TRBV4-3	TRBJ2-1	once	TGCGCCAGCAGCCAGGACTACCGACTCTACAATGAGCAGTTCTTC	CASSQDYRLYNEQFF
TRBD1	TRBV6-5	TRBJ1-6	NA	TGTGCCAGCAGGAGGGACAGCTCCTATAATTCACCCCTCCACTTT	CASRRDSSYNSPLHF
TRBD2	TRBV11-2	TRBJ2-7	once	TGTGCCAGCAGCCGGCGGGAGGAGGCCTCCCAGTACTTC	CASSRREEASQYF
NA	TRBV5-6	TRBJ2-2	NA	TGTGCCAGCAGCTTAAGGGGCTGGACATACGGGGAGCTGTTTTTT	CASSLRGWTYGELFF
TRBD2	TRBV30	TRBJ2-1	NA	TGTGCCTACGGACTAGCGAACAATGAGCAGTTCTTC	CAYGLANNEQFF
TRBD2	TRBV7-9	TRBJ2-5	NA	TGTGCCAGCAGCTTGCCGGGACTAGCGGGAGGTGAGACCCAGTACTTC	CASSLPGLAGGETQYF
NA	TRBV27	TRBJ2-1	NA	TGTGCCAGCAGTCCGAGTAGCGGAAACGAGGGATATGAGCAGTTCTTC	CASSPSSGNEGYEQFF
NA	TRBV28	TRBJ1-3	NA	TGTGCCAGCAGTAACCGAGGCGCCGGATACACCATATATTTT	CASSNRGAGYTIYF
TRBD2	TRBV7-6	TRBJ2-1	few	TGTGCCAGCAGCCCCCACGGGGGGGCTAGTATCAATGAGCAGTTCTTC	CASSPHGGASINEQFF
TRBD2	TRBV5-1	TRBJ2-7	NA	TGCGCCAGCAGCTGGGGGGGAGGTACAACGTGGGAGCAGTACTTC	CASSWGGGTTWEQYF
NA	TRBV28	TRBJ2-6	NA	TGTGCCAGCAGTTTAAGTGGCGGCAGTATGTGGGCCAACGTCCTGACTTTC	CASSLSGGSMWANVLTF
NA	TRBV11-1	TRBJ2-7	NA	TGTGCCAGCAGCTTAGCGTTAGGGTCCGGGACCTACGAGCAGTACTTC	CASSLALGSGTYEQYF
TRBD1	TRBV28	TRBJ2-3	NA	TGTGCCAGCAGTTTATGGGGGGGTACAGGGGGCCTTAGCACAGATACGCAGTATTTT	CASSLWGGTGGLSTDTQYF
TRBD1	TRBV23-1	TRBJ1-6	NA	TGCGCCAGCAGTCTAGCCAATTCGGGACGGGACAGTCCAAATTCACCCCTCCACTTT	CASSLANSGRDSPNSPLHF
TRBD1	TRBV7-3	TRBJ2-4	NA	TGTGCCAGCAGCTCATCCGGGACAGGGGCGATTCAGTACTTC	CASSSSGTGAIQYF
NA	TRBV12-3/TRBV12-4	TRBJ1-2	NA	TGTGCCAGCAGTTTAACGGTTAACTATGGCTACACCTTC	CASSLTVNYGYTF
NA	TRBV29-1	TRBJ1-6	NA	TGCAGCGTTGCCCAGGGGTTTAATTCACCCCTCCACTTT	CSVAQGFNSPLHF
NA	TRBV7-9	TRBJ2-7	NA	TGTGCCAGCAGCTTAGGGGGAGGCGAGCAGTACTTC	CASSLGGGEQYF
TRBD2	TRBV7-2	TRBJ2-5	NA	TGTGCCAGCAGCCCCCCCGGGACTAGAGCGCGAGAGACCCAGTACTTC	CASSPPGTRARETQYF
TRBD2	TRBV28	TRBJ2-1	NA	TGTGCCAGCAGTCCTACGACTAGCGGGAGTGTTGTCTCCTACAATGAGCAGTTCTTC	CASSPTTSGSVVSYNEQFF
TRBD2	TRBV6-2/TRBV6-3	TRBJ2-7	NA	TGTGCCAGCAGTTACCGTAGCGGGAGCTTCGAGCAGTACTTC	CASSYRSGSFEQYF
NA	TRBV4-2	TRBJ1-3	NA	TGTGCCAGCAGCCAAGATTTGTCTACTGGAAACACCATATATTTT	CASSQDLSTGNTIYF
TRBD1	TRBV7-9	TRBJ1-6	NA	TGTGCCAGCAGCAGAGACAGGGGAGAGACACCCCTCCACTTT	CASSRDRGETPLHF
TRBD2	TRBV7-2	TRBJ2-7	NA	TGTGCCAGCAGCTTAGTGACTAGCGGGAGGGCCTCGGGGGAGCAGTACTTC	CASSLVTSGRASGEQYF
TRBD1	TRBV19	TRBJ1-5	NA	TGTGCCAGTAGGGGCAGGGGGCTGGAGAGCAATCAGCCCCAGCATTTT	CASRGRGLESNQPQHF